One and the same sample provided the 18 T cell receptor beta chains below, sequenced in a study of T cell repertoires in cytomegalovirus infection. From the reads, TCRdb called clonotypes with MiXCR, one entry per CDR3 protein. This repertoire shows hundreds of thousands of distinct CDR3 sequences, roughly a tenth found once; its top ten account for around 2.5%. Specimen: PBMCs. All receptors come from a human donor in good health (CMV status not recorded). Some clones in this sample may be carry-over from other donors' samples.

This clonotype came up many times. This chain uses TRBV7-2 with TRBJ2-2; D gene ambiguous. The CDR3 loop spans 14 amino acids. CDR1 and CDR2 (germline): SGHTA, FQGNSA. Trimming pared 2 bases from V and 5 bases from J, leaving 9 bases between. The CDR3 DNA sequence: TGTGCCAGCAGCTTATTTAGGATGACCGGGGAGCTGTTTTTT. Protein product: CASSLFRMTGELFF.

The rearrangement uses TRBV7-9 and TRBJ2-7, with D perhaps matching TRBD2 (6 bases). Deletions cut 3 bases from V and 6 bases from J, with 9 bases between. This CDR3 contains 12 residues. Germline CDR1 reads SEHNR; CDR2 reads FQNEAQ (reference sequence). CDR3 protein: CASSLGGSEQYF. The CDR3 nucleotides read TGTGCCAGCAGCTTGGGGGGTTCCGAGCAGTACTTC. The whole variable domain, filled in from reference TRBV7-9 and TRBJ2-7, reads DTGVSQNPRHKITKRGQNVTFRCDPISEHNRLYWYRQTLGQGPEFLTYFQNEAQLEKSRLLSDRFSAERPKGSFSTLEIQRTEQGDSAMYLCASSLGGSEQYFGPGTRLTVT.

J is TRBJ1-4 and V is TRBV20-1, with 9 bases matching TRBD1. Looked up from germline, CDR1 is DFQATT and CDR2 is SNEGSKA (reference sequence). This CDR3 has 14 residues. V lost 3 bases and J lost 8; bases outside the gene matches: 7. The CDR3 nucleotides are TGCAGTGCTAGGCGGCGACAGGGGGGGGAAAAACTGTTTTTT. It encodes CSARRRQGGEKLFF.

In this sample, this clonotype turned up many times. The chain has TRBV2 and TRBJ1-5; TRBD1 matches at 8 bases. The germline V gene has CDR1 SNHLY and CDR2 FYNNEI. V dropped 4 bases and J dropped 6; count of bases not matched to a gene: 2. CDR3 length equals 13 residues. The CDR3 sequence: CASSAGGRQPQHF. The CDR3 DNA sequence: TGTGCCAGCAGTGCAGGGGGCCGTCAGCCCCAGCATTTT.

This clonotype was seen at least ten times. The V and J genes are TRBV7-2 and TRBJ1-3; the D gene is possibly TRBD1 (5 bases). V was trimmed by 1 base and J by 2 bases, leaving 21 bases between them. The CDR3 spans 19 residues. The germline CDR1 and CDR2 sequences are SGHTA and FQGNSA. The CDR3 DNA reads as TGTGCCAGCAGCTTAGTTTCCCAGGGTGCGATAGGAGCTGGAAACACCATATATTTT. This sequence encodes CASSLVSQGAIGAGNTIYF.

This clonotype was recorded many times. This chain uses TRBV29-1 with TRBJ2-5; D is perhaps TRBD1 (6 bases). V lost 1 base to trimming and J lost 2 bases, with 8 bases between them. The length of the CDR3 is 13 residues. Germline CDR1 is SQVTM and CDR2 is ANQGSEA. The CDR3 nucleotides are TGCAGCGTTGAAGTGGGGGCTCAAGAGACCCAGTACTTC. This gives the protein CSVEVGAQETQYF.

This clonotype was seen many times. The V gene is TRBV20-1, the J gene TRBJ2-3; either TRBD1 or TRBD2 may fit D (6 bases each). V lost 4 bases, J lost 2 bases, and 13 bases lay in between. This CDR3 is 14 amino acids long. Germline V gives CDR1 DFQATT, CDR2 SNEGSKA (reference sequence). Here the CDR3 reads CSAKRGAITDTQYF. CDR3 in DNA: TGCAGTGCTAAGAGGGGGGCCATCACAGATACGCAGTATTTT.

This clonotype was seen repeatedly, ten times or more. This sequence joins TRBV28 and TRBJ1-2; D unresolved. V lost 2 bases, J lost 8 bases, and 9 bases lay in between. There are 12 residues in the CDR3. The germline gives CDR1 MDHEN, CDR2 SYDVKM. CDR3 sequence reads: CASSLSRKGYTF. DNA for the CDR3: TGTGCCAGCAGTTTAAGCAGGAAAGGCTACACCTTC.

Comment on this clonotype: Being one base from a much bigger clone, this may be a read error. The chain joins TRBV20-1 to TRBJ1-5, with 9 bases aligning to TRBD1. This CDR3 has 13 amino acids. In germline, CDR1 is DFQATT, CDR2 SNEGSKA (reference sequence). The ends lost 3 bases at V and 4 bases at J; junction bases unmatched: 1. The CDR3 coding sequence is TGCAGTGCTAGTGGGACAGGGAATCAGCCCCAGCATTTT. It codes for CSASGTGNQPQHF.

This clonotype was seen a few times. The chain is built from TRBV7-9 and TRBJ2-1, with 9 bases fitting TRBD1. Germline CDR1 is SEHNR and CDR2 is FQNEAQ (reference sequence). The CDR3 spans 15 residues. V lost 6 bases, J lost 9 bases, and 12 bases stayed unmatched. This CDR3 reads CASRSAGQGSGEQFF. The CDR3 nucleotides are TGTGCCAGCAGGTCTGCGGGACAGGGTAGTGGTGAGCAGTTCTTC.

There are a few counts of this clonotype. The chain recombines TRBV23-1 with TRBJ2-7; D is tentatively TRBD1 or TRBD2 (5 bases each). TRBV23-1 qualifies as an ORF whose function is uncertain. The germline V and J ends were trimmed by 10 bases and 9 bases, with 28 bases remaining between them. The CDR3 is 15 amino acids. The DNA of the CDR3 is TGCGCCAAGCACGGACCTGGGGGTCACCAGTCGGGGCAGTACGTC. Encoded protein: CAKHGPGGHQSGQYV.

The rearrangement joins TRBV28 to TRBJ2-4; the match to TRBD1 covers 7 bases. The V segment lost 4 bases and the J segment 3 bases; nucleotides outside the gene matches: 6. Germline CDR1 and CDR2: MDHEN and SYDVKM. The CDR3 runs 15 residues. CDR3 in amino acids: CASSSGGVGKNIQYF. The CDR3 nucleotides are TGTGCCAGCAGTTCAGGGGGAGTGGGCAAAAACATTCAGTACTTC. Filled out from reference TRBV28 and TRBJ2-4, the complete variable domain reads DVKVTQSSRYLVKRTGEKVFLECVQDMDHENMFWYRQDPGLGLRLIYFSYDVKMKEKGDIPEGYSVSREKKERFSLILESASTNQTSMYLCASSSGGVGKNIQYFGAGTRLSVL.

This clonotype was found many times. The chain couples TRBV19 to TRBJ1-5, with D maybe TRBD1 (5 bases). V dropped 5 bases and J dropped 1 base, with 12 bases sitting between them. This CDR3 comprises 15 residues. Looked up from germline, CDR1 is LNHDA and CDR2 is SQIVND (reference sequence). CDR3 bases: TGTGCCAGTAGTCCAGACAGTTGGAGCAATCAGCCCCAGCATTTT. Amino acid sequence: CASSPDSWSNQPQHF.

This clonotype has a count of ten or more. V gene TRBV20-1 combines with J gene TRBJ2-5, with 9 positions matching TRBD2. This CDR3 has 14 amino acids. Germline loops: CDR1 DFQATT, CDR2 SNEGSKA (reference sequence). J gave up 4 bases and V 5 bases, and 8 bases lay outside the gene matches. CDR3 in DNA: TGCAGTGCTCTTAGCGGGGGAAGTGGAGAGACCCAGTACTTC. Translating gives CSALSGGSGETQYF.

V is TRBV7-9 and J is TRBJ1-1, with 9 positions matching TRBD1. The CDR3 loop spans 15 amino acids. CDR1 and CDR2 (germline): SEHNR, FQNEAQ (reference sequence). The J segment lost 7 bases and the V segment lost 5 bases, leaving 11 bases of the junction unmatched. Here the CDR3 reads CASSPKNTGGVEAFF. The DNA of the CDR3 is TGTGCCAGCAGCCCTAAAAATACAGGGGGCGTTGAAGCTTTCTTT.

V is TRBV28 and J is TRBJ2-1; TRBD1 is a possible D gene (6 bases). This CDR3 is 15 amino acids long. Germline assignment: CDR1 MDHEN and CDR2 SYDVKM. V gave up 5 bases and J gave up 3 bases, with 14 bases separating them. CDR3 residues: CASSRTGTIYNEQFF. The CDR3 nucleotides read TGTGCCAGCAGTAGAACAGGGACGATCTACAATGAGCAGTTCTTC.

This clonotype was seen a handful of times. The rearrangement links TRBV5-1 to TRBJ2-3; tentatively, D is TRBD1 (8 bases). Trimming pared 2 bases from V and 3 bases from J, leaving 13 bases between. This CDR3 region has 15 residues. Germline V gene data show CDR1 as SGHRS and CDR2 as YFSETQ. CDR3 region: CASSLGQGGTDTQYF. The CDR3 nucleotides are TGCGCCAGCAGCTTAGGACAGGGAGGGACAGATACGCAGTATTTT.

This clonotype was found many times. J is TRBJ1-1 and V is TRBV14, with D uncertain. V gave up 11 bases and J gave up 0 bases, with 10 bases separating them. Germline V gives CDR1 SGHDN, CDR2 FVKESK. The CDR3 sequence is 12 residues long. CDR3 residues: CAAGPMNTEAFF. CDR3 nucleotide sequence: TGTGCCGCGGGTCCGATGAACACTGAAGCTTTCTTT. Drawing the rest from reference TRBV14 and TRBJ1-1, the complete variable domain is EAGVTQFPSHSVIEKGQTVTLRCDPISGHDNLYWYRRVMGKEIKFLLHFVKESKQDESGMPNNRFLAERTGGTYSTLKVQPAELEDSGVYFCAAGPMNTEAFFGQGTRLTVV.